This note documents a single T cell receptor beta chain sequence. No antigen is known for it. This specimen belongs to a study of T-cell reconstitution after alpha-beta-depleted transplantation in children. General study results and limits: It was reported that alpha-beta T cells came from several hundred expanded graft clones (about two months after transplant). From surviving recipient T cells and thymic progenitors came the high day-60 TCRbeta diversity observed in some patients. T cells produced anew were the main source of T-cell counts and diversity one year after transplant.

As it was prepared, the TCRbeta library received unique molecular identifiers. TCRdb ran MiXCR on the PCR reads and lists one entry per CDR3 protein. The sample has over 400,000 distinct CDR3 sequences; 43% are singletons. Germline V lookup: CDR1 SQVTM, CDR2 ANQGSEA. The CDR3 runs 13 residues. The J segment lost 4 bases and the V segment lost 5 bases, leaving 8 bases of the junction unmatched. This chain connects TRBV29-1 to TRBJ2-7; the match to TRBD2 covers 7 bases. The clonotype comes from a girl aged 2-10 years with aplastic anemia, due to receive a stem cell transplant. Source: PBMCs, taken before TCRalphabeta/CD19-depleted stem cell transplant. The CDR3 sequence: CSVHSGQGYEQYF. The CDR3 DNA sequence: TGCAGCGTTCATAGCGGGCAGGGTTACGAGCAGTACTTC.